This T cell receptor (beta chain) was observed in a study of T cells in Graves' hyperthyroidism and ophthalmopathy. Ten or more counts support this clonotype. Relative to the germline gene, one junction end is altered; a read error may explain this. This CDR3 comprises 14 residues. The investigators amplified TCR beta CDR3 regions from RNA transcripts. During a first-round RT-PCR of the TCR CDR3, the HTBI primer set was used. One entry per CDR3 protein, called by TCRdb with MiXCR from the multiplex PCR reads. This sample yields under 750,000 distinct CDR3 sequences, of which under 20% are seen a single time; about a sixth belongs to the top ten.

This clonotype was obtained from a woman in her 50s with Graves' hyperthyroidism that later progressed to Graves' ophthalmopathy. V is TRBV12-3 or TRBV12-4 and J is TRBJ1-5; 11 nucleotides align to TRBD1. The source material was blood. CDR3 nucleotides: TGTGCCAGCACCCGGACAGGGGGCAACCAGCCCCAGCATTTT. Translated: CASTRTGGNQPQHF.